Listed below are T cell receptor beta chains from one sample, sequenced in a study of CD8 T cells in ankylosing spondylitis. A single record per CDR3 protein comes from TCRdb applying MiXCR to the 5' RACE reads. The sample carries 180,000 or so distinct CDR3 sequences, 9.5% to 13% recorded once. Sample: blood, either unsorted or a sorted T cell fraction (not recorded which). Receptors originate from a male donor with ankylosing spondylitis or in good health (not recorded which). Each CDR3 is given with its conserved first and last residue. Each record gives: clone size, V gene, J gene, D gene, CDR3 protein, CDR3 DNA. D genes are given only for firm matches. Size is omitted from some rows. Given values are once, few, many or a class for expanded clones.

size: many
V: TRBV6-1
J: TRBJ2-3
D: TRBD1
CDR3: CATSTGGIDTQYF
DNA: TGTGCCACCTCGACAGGGGGCATAGATACGCAGTATTTT

size: many
V: TRBV9
J: TRBJ2-1
D: NA
CDR3: CASSLQGRRGNEQFF
DNA: TGTGCCAGCAGCTTACAGGGTCGTAGGGGAAATGAGCAGTTCTTC

size: many
V: TRBV5-1
J: TRBJ2-1
D: TRBD2
CDR3: CASSSGLAGGPENNEQFF
DNA: TGCGCCAGCAGCTCCGGACTAGCGGGGGGCCCCGAAAACAATGAGCAGTTCTTC

size: NA
V: TRBV6-2/TRBV6-3
J: TRBJ1-5
D: NA
CDR3: CASSYSLQPQHF
DNA: TGTGCCAGCAGTTACTCTCTACAGCCCCAGCATTTT

size: few
V: TRBV29-1
J: TRBJ2-3
D: NA
CDR3: CSADSDFKDTQYF
DNA: TGCAGCGCAGACTCGGACTTTAAAGATACGCAGTATTTT

size: many
V: TRBV12-3/TRBV12-4
J: TRBJ1-2
D: TRBD1
CDR3: CASSGTGSDYGYTF
DNA: TGTGCCAGCAGTGGGACAGGGTCGGACTATGGCTACACCTTC

size: NA
V: TRBV3-1
J: TRBJ1-5
D: TRBD1
CDR3: CASGGGSNQPQHF
DNA: TGTGCCTCAGGGGGCGGAAGCAATCAGCCCCAGCATTTT

size: many
V: TRBV18
J: TRBJ2-2
D: NA
CDR3: CASSPGTSNTGELFF
DNA: TGTGCCAGCTCCCCCGGGACATCGAACACCGGGGAGCTGTTTTTT

size: NA
V: TRBV27
J: TRBJ1-2
D: NA
CDR3: CASSLKASGYGHTF
DNA: TGTGCCAGCAGTTTAAAGGCGAGTGGATATGGCCACACCTTC

size: NA
V: TRBV11-3
J: TRBJ2-7
D: TRBD1
CDR3: CASSPLRDRVVEQYF
DNA: TGTGCCAGCAGCCCCCTCCGGGACAGGGTGGTCGAGCAGTACTTC

size: few
V: TRBV29-1
J: TRBJ1-3
D: NA
CDR3: CSVGQGNTIYF
DNA: TGCAGCGTTGGTCAGGGAAACACCATATATTTT

size: many
V: TRBV9
J: TRBJ2-7
D: TRBD1
CDR3: CASSDGTGGYEQYF
DNA: TGTGCCAGCAGCGACGGGACAGGGGGCTACGAGCAGTACTTC

size: many
V: TRBV5-1
J: TRBJ2-7
D: TRBD1
CDR3: CASSLPTGGEQYF
DNA: TGCGCCAGCAGCTTACCTACAGGGGGCGAGCAGTACTTC

size: NA
V: TRBV6-5
J: TRBJ1-1
D: NA
CDR3: CASSYLGQSNTEAFF
DNA: TGTGCCAGCAGTTACTTGGGCCAGTCGAACACTGAAGCTTTCTTT

size: few
V: TRBV20-1
J: TRBJ2-3
D: NA
CDR3: CSALDLSHSTDTQYF
DNA: TGCAGTGCTCTGGATCTGAGCCATAGCACAGATACGCAGTATTTT

size: NA
V: TRBV29-1
J: TRBJ2-6
D: NA
CDR3: CSVEASQGRPGANVLTF
DNA: TGCAGCGTTGAAGCATCCCAGGGACGACCTGGGGCCAACGTCCTGACTTTC

size: many
V: TRBV6-5
J: TRBJ2-3
D: NA
CDR3: CASSYRVTGYTQYF
DNA: TGTGCCAGCAGTTACCGGGTAACCGGCTATACGCAGTATTTT

size: many
V: TRBV11-2
J: TRBJ2-2
D: NA
CDR3: CASSSRNRYTGELFF
DNA: TGTGCCAGCAGCTCCCGGAACCGATACACCGGGGAGCTGTTTTTT

size: many
V: TRBV5-1
J: TRBJ2-2
D: TRBD2
CDR3: CASSSRLAGGPGELFF
DNA: TGCGCCAGCAGCTCCCGCCTAGCGGGAGGTCCCGGGGAGCTGTTTTTT

size: NA
V: TRBV5-5
J: TRBJ2-2
D: TRBD2
CDR3: CASSWGPSGVGGELFF
DNA: TGTGCCAGCAGCTGGGGGCCTAGCGGGGTAGGCGGGGAGCTGTTTTTT

size: many
V: TRBV12-3/TRBV12-4
J: TRBJ1-1
D: NA
CDR3: CASSTGRKNTEAFF
DNA: TGTGCCAGCAGTACCGGACGGAAGAACACTGAAGCTTTCTTT

size: NA
V: TRBV12-3/TRBV12-4
J: TRBJ2-5
D: NA
CDR3: CASTPGSETQYF
DNA: TGTGCCAGCACCCCGGGTTCGGAGACCCAGTACTTC

size: few
V: TRBV20-1
J: TRBJ2-3
D: TRBD2
CDR3: CSARSRRKIGTSGGTQYF
DNA: TGCAGTGCTAGGAGCCGCAGGAAGATCGGGACTAGCGGGGGGACGCAGTATTTT

size: many
V: TRBV5-1
J: TRBJ2-2
D: NA
CDR3: CASSLEADTNTGELFF
DNA: TGCGCCAGCAGCTTGGAGGCGGATACGAACACCGGGGAGCTGTTTTTT

size: many
V: TRBV7-6
J: TRBJ2-3
D: NA
CDR3: CASSLASRTDTQYF
DNA: TGTGCCAGCAGCTTAGCCTCTCGAACCGATACGCAGTATTTT

size: NA
V: TRBV11-2
J: TRBJ2-2
D: NA
CDR3: CASSLADRGTGELFF
DNA: TGTGCCAGCAGCTTAGCGGACCGGGGCACCGGGGAGCTGTTTTTT

size: few
V: TRBV25-1
J: TRBJ1-2
D: NA
CDR3: CASSESWGRGGYTF
DNA: TGTGCCAGCAGTGAATCTTGGGGGCGGGGAGGCTACACCTTC

size: few
V: TRBV20-1
J: TRBJ1-5
D: NA
CDR3: CCARDSVKAGSNQPQHF
DNA: TGCTGCGCTAGAGATTCGGTTAAGGCAGGTAGCAATCAGCCCCAGCATTTT

size: many
V: TRBV2
J: TRBJ2-5
D: TRBD1
CDR3: CASSLDRDETQYF
DNA: TGTGCCAGCAGCTTGGACAGGGATGAGACCCAGTACTTC

size: many
V: TRBV5-1
J: TRBJ2-5
D: NA
CDR3: CASSLGLARQETQYF
DNA: TGCGCCAGCAGCTTGGGTCTAGCGAGACAAGAGACCCAGTACTTC

size: many
V: TRBV3-1
J: TRBJ1-2
D: NA
CDR3: CASSLSGTRRGYTF
DNA: TGTGCCAGCAGCCTATCCGGGACTCGAAGGGGCTACACCTTC

size: few
V: TRBV7-6
J: TRBJ2-7
D: TRBD1
CDR3: CASSLDGTGGDEQYF
DNA: TGTGCCAGCAGCTTAGATGGGACAGGGGGCGACGAGCAGTACTTC

size: many
V: TRBV7-8
J: TRBJ1-6
D: NA
CDR3: CASSSTPENNSPLHF
DNA: TGTGCCAGCAGCTCGACACCAGAAAATAATTCACCCCTCCACTTT

size: many
V: TRBV27
J: TRBJ2-3
D: NA
CDR3: CASSSLATDTQYF
DNA: TGTGCCAGCAGTTCCCTGGCCACAGATACGCAGTATTTT

size: few
V: TRBV28
J: TRBJ1-1
D: TRBD1
CDR3: CASVLNRGWTEAFF
DNA: TGTGCCAGCGTCCTTAACAGGGGATGGACTGAAGCTTTCTTT

size: NA
V: TRBV6-2/TRBV6-3
J: TRBJ2-1
D: NA
CDR3: CASSYDGYQQFF
DNA: TGTGCCAGCAGTTACGATGGTTACCAGCAGTTCTTC

size: many
V: TRBV5-1
J: TRBJ2-5
D: TRBD1
CDR3: CASSLAGRGLGETQYF
DNA: TGCGCCAGCAGCTTGGCCGGAAGGGGGCTTGGGGAGACCCAGTACTTC